The sequence of this TCR beta chain was determined in a study of neurological immune-mediated disorders. TCRdb reprocessed the 5' RACE reads via MiXCR and lists one record per CDR3 protein. Of tens of thousands of distinct CDR3 sequences in the sample, around 5.2% are singletons; the top ten hold approximately 7.4%. This clonotype was observed at least ten times. The TCR comes from a man aged 18 to 30 with multiple sclerosis. Sequenced: PBMCs.

CDR3 DNA: TGCAGTGCCGAGATTGGCCTTGAGCAGTTCTTC. Translation gives CSAEIGLEQFF. The rearrangement links TRBV20-1 to TRBJ2-1; D call uncertain. V lost 6 bases, J lost 9 bases, and 12 bases lay in between. Germline V lookup: CDR1 DFQATT, CDR2 SNEGSKA (reference sequence). The CDR3 is 11 amino acids.